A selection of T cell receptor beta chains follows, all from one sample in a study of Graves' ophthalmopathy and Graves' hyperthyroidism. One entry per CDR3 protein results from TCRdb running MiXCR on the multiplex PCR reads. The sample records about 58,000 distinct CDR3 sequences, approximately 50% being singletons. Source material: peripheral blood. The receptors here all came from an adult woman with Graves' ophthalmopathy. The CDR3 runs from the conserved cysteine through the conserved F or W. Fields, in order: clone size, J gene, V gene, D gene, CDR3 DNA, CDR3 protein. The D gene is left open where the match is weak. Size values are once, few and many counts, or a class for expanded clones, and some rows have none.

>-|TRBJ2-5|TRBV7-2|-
TGTGCCAGCAGCTTAGGGCAGGGGTTTGAAAAACTGTACTTC
CASSLGQGFEKLYF
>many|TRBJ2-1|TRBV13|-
TGTGCCAGCAGCCCCGGGACTCTCAAACGCCATGAGCAGTTCTTC
CASSPGTLKRHEQFF
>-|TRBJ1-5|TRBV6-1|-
TGTGCCAGCAGTGAAGGTGAGACGGAGGCCCACGAGCATTTT
CASSEGETEAHEHF
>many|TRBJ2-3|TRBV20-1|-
TGCAGTGCTAAATTGCCCCTAACAGATACGCAGTATTTT
CSAKLPLTDTQYF
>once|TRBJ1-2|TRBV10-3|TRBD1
TGTGCCATCAGTGAGCTGTCCCCGGGACAGGGGGCTTTTAACTATGGCTACACCTTC
CAISELSPGQGAFNYGYTF
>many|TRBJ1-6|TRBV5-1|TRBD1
TGCGCCAGCAGACATACAGGGGAGAATTCACCCCTCCACTTT
CASRHTGENSPLHF
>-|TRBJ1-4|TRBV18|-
TGTGCCAGCTCACCAAGGGACGGCCGTAATGAAAAACTGTTTTTT
CASSPRDGRNEKLFF
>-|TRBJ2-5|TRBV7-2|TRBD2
TGTGCCAGCACCCCCCAGTTTGGGATAGCGGGAGGAGAGACCCAGTACTTC
CASTPQFGIAGGETQYF
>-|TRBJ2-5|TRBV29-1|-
TGCAGCGTTGAATCCAGCAGGACAGCCCAAGAGACCCAGTACTTC
CSVESSRTAQETQYF
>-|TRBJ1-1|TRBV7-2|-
TGTGCCGGCAGCTTGCTCCGAGAAGCTTTCTTT
CAGSLLREAFF
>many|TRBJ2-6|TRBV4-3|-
TGCGCCAGCAGCCAAGATGGTTCTGGGGCCAACGTCCTGACTTTC
CASSQDGSGANVLTF
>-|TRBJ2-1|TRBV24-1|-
TGTGCCACCAGTGGTTCCAACAGGGCTAGCTCCTACAATGAGCAGTTCTTC
CATSGSNRASSYNEQFF
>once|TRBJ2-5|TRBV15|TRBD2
TGTGCCACCAGCAGAGGACTAGCGGGAGGGCGGTACCAAGAGACCCAGTACTTC
CATSRGLAGGRYQETQYF
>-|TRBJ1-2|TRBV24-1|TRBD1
TGTGCCACCAGTGACCGGGGGACAGGCTATGGCTACACCTTC
CATSDRGTGYGYTF
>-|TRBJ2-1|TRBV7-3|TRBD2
TGTGCCAGCAGCCGTCAGCCCGGGACTAGTAATGATCAGTTCTTC
CASSRQPGTSNDQFF
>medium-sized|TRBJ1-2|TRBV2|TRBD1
TGTGCCAGCAGTGAGGGACAGGGTTTTTATGGCTACACCTTC
CASSEGQGFYGYTF
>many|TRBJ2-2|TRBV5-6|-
TGTGCCAGCAGAAACTACGACACCGGGGAGCTGTTTTTT
CASRNYDTGELFF
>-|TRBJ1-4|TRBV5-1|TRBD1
TGCGCCAGCAGCCCGGGACAGACTAATGAAAAACTGTTTTTT
CASSPGQTNEKLFF
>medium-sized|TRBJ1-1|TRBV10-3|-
TGTGCCATCCGGGGGGACACTGAAGCTTTCTTT
CAIRGDTEAFF
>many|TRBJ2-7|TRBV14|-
TGTGCCAGCAGCCCTTATGCGGGACAGCACTACGAGCAGTACTTC
CASSPYAGQHYEQYF
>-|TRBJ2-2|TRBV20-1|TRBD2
TGCAGTGCCCGGGCTAGCGGGAGTGGCACCGGGGAGCTGTTTTTT
CSARASGSGTGELFF